Presented here are 26 T cell receptor beta chains from one specimen sequenced in a study of cytomegalovirus exposure and HLA in healthy donors (dated by TCRdb to the late 2010s). Library construction relied on the immunoSEQ multiplex PCR assay. A mixture of 60 forward primers for TCR Vbeta segments and 13 reverse primers for TCR Jbeta segments was used in the multiplex PCR. Here the immuneACCESS table is served through TCRdb, limited to in-frame sequences with V and J called. Missing clones are a known gap in these copies; in checked studies unresolved V genes cover under half, and the rest lacks a known reason. The sample has some 90,000 clones on record, around 78% of them singletons. The top ten clonotypes cover approximately 4.8% of the sample. Specimen: PBMCs. Receptors were obtained from a male donor in good health and CMV-seropositive.

The chain employs TRBV13 and TRBJ2-1, with D hard to call. The CDR3 loop spans 13 amino acids. From germline, CDR1 is PRHDT and CDR2 FYEKMQ (reference sequence). Trimming stripped 6 bases from V and 0 bases from J, with 6 bases between. CDR3 nucleotide sequence: TGTGCCAGCAGTATCAGCTCCTACAATGAGCAGTTCTTC. It encodes CASSISSYNEQFF.

The rearrangement joins TRBV13 to TRBJ1-4, with D maybe TRBD1 (6 bases). Germline V gene lookup returns CDR1 PRHDT and CDR2 FYEKMQ (reference sequence). There are 14 residues in the CDR3. Between the trimmed V and J ends, which lost 3 bases and 5 bases, there was a span of 10 bases. The CDR3 is CASSLDSSNEKLFF. CDR3 nucleotides: TGTGCCAGCAGCTTGGACAGCTCGAATGAAAAACTGTTTTTT.

This chain links TRBV7-8 with TRBJ2-3, with a weak D call TRBD1 (6 bases). Trimming left V 1 base short and J 2 bases short, with 16 bases between. CDR1 and CDR2 from the germline V gene are SGHVS and FQNEAQ. The CDR3 has 17 residues. CDR3 sequence reads: CASSLEGADRATDTQYF. The CDR3 DNA follows: TGTGCCAGCAGCTTAGAGGGCGCGGACAGAGCCACAGATACGCAGTATTTT.

The CDR3 region has the DNA TGCAGCGTGACCCCCTCAGGGGTCGGCTACGAGCAGTACTTC. Translating gives CSVTPSGVGYEQYF. The V gene is TRBV29-1, the J gene TRBJ2-7, with D tentatively TRBD1 (6 bases). The CDR3 totals 14 residues. Germline lookup yields CDR1 SQVTM and CDR2 ANQGSEA. The V gene lost 6 bases and the J gene lost 3 bases, with 18 bases spanning the gap.

The gene calls are TRBV7-9 and TRBJ2-1, with 12 bases aligning to TRBD2. The CDR3 contains 15 residues. Unmatched junction bases numbered 7, after V lost 3 bases and J lost 10 bases. CDR1 and CDR2 (germline): SEHNR, FQNEAQ (reference sequence). The CDR3 DNA follows: TGTGCCAGCAGCTTTCCTAGCGGGAGGGCCGTAGAGCAGTTCTTC. Translating gives CASSFPSGRAVEQFF. Drawing the rest from reference TRBV7-9 and TRBJ2-1, the complete variable domain is DTGVSQNPRHKITKRGQNVTFRCDPISEHNRLYWYRQTLGQGPEFLTYFQNEAQLEKSRLLSDRFSAERPKGSFSTLEIQRTEQGDSAMYLCASSFPSGRAVEQFFGPGTRLTVL.

V is TRBV7-8 and J is TRBJ2-3; perhaps TRBD2 as D (6 bases). The V end lost 2 bases, the J end lost 4 bases, and 13 bases lay between the germline ends. The CDR3 has 15 amino acids. Per the germline V gene, CDR1 is SGHVS and CDR2 is FQNEAQ. CDR3 coding DNA: TGTGCCAGCAGCTTAAGAGGCGGGGCCCCAGATACGCAGTATTTT. Translation: CASSLRGGAPDTQYF.

This sequence joins TRBV4-1 and TRBJ2-3; the D gene is possibly TRBD2 (5 bases). This CDR3 comprises 18 residues. The V end was cut by 0 bases, the J end by 2 bases, with 18 bases between. In germline, CDR1 is MGHRA, CDR2 YSYEKL. Here the CDR3 DNA reads TGCGCCAGCAGCCAAGATCTGAGCGGATCCCCACCCACAGATACGCAGTATTTT. Amino acids: CASSQDLSGSPPTDTQYF.

The rearrangement links TRBV6-6 to TRBJ2-1; D unresolved. The V end was cut by 4 bases, the J end by 10 bases, with 8 bases between. The CDR3 consists of 11 residues. Germline V gene sequence: CDR1 MNHNY, CDR2 SVGAGI (reference sequence). CDR3: CASSWVGEQFF. CDR3 nucleotides: TGTGCCAGCAGTTGGGTGGGCGAGCAGTTCTTC.

The chain couples TRBV5-4 to TRBJ2-5, with 12 positions matching TRBD2. V trimming: 4 bases; J trimming: 4 bases; junction bases outside the gene matches: 5. Germline V lookup: CDR1 SGHNT, CDR2 YYREEE (reference sequence). The CDR3 has 15 amino acids. The CDR3 region has the DNA TGTGCCAGCAGCCCCCTAGCGGGGGGGCCAGAGACCCAGTACTTC. Translation: CASSPLAGGPETQYF. The whole variable domain, remainder taken from reference TRBV5-4 and TRBJ2-5, is ETGVTQSPTHLIKTRGQQVTLRCSSQSGHNTVSWYQQALGQGPQFIFQYYREEENGRGNFPPRFSGLQFPNYSSELNVNALELDDSALYLCASSPLAGGPETQYFGPGTRLLVL.

Concerning this clone itself: A read error may account for a junction end that differs from germline. V is TRBV5-6 and J is TRBJ2-7, with D possibly being TRBD1 (5 bases). Per germline, CDR1 SGHDT and CDR2 YYEEEE. This CDR3 contains 13 residues. For the CDR3, the DNA is TGTGCCAGCAGGGGGTGGGGCTCCTACGAGCGGTACTTC. Encoded protein: CASRGWGSYERYF.

V usage is TRBV7-2 and J usage is TRBJ2-7; TRBD1 aligns across 7 bases. J was trimmed by 4 bases and V by 5 bases; bases with no gene match: 5. CDR1 and CDR2 from the germline V gene are SGHTA and FQGNSA. The CDR3 totals 13 residues. The CDR3 region has the DNA TGTGCCAGCAGCACAAACAGGGGATACGAGCAGTACTTC. This sequence encodes CASSTNRGYEQYF.

For the CDR3, the DNA is TGTGCCAGCAGCTCGACCCCGGGGATTCTGTACTTC. Its protein is CASSSTPGILYF. The chain combines TRBV7-9 with TRBJ2-7; TRBD2 is a possible D gene (5 bases). Germline CDR1 reads SEHNR; CDR2 reads FQNEAQ (reference sequence). This CDR3 comprises 12 residues. V was trimmed by 4 bases and J by 12 bases, leaving 16 bases between them.

Points on this clone: Other DNA sequences in this specimen translate into the identical CDR3. V gene TRBV5-4 combines with J gene TRBJ2-7, with 11 bases identical to TRBD1. The CDR3 runs 14 residues. Germline V gene lookup returns CDR1 SGHNT and CDR2 YYREEE (reference sequence). The J segment lost 2 bases and the V segment lost 5 bases, leaving 3 bases of the junction unmatched. CDR3 loop: CASSWGQGAYEQYF. DNA for the CDR3: TGTGCCAGCAGTTGGGGACAGGGGGCCTACGAGCAGTACTTC.

CDR3 amino acids: CASSLLTGVYGYTF. In DNA form, the CDR3 reads TGTGCCAGCAGCTTGTTGACAGGGGTCTATGGCTACACCTTC. V usage is TRBV5-5 and J usage is TRBJ1-2; 8 nucleotides agree with TRBD1. Losses at the gene ends were 1 base for V and 4 bases for J; bases not matched to a gene: 3. In germline, CDR1 is SGHKS, CDR2 YYEKEE (reference sequence). This CDR3 has 14 amino acids.

J is TRBJ2-4 and V is TRBV30, with 8 bases aligning to TRBD2. This CDR3 is 16 amino acids long. Trimming cost V 2 bases and J 0 bases; bases outside gene matches: 6. CDR1 and CDR2 (germline): GTSNPN, SVGIG (reference sequence). CDR3 bases: TGTGCCTGGAGTTCTAGCGGGCTTATAGCCAAAAACATTCAGTACTTC. This gives the protein CAWSSSGLIAKNIQYF.

The rearrangement links TRBV19 to TRBJ2-7; 7 bases align to TRBD2. The trim removed 4 bases at V and 8 bases at J, leaving 2 bases unmatched. The CDR3 is 11 amino acids. CDR1 and CDR2 from the germline V gene are LNHDA and SQIVND (reference sequence). The CDR3 region has the DNA TGTGCCAGTAGTAGGGAGGGGAAGCAGTACTTC. Its protein is CASSREGKQYF. The variable domain in full, with the rest retrieved from reference TRBV19 and TRBJ2-7, is DGGITQSPKYLFRKEGQNVTLSCEQNLNHDAMYWYRQDPGQGLRLIYYSQIVNDFQKGDIAEGYSVSREKKESFPLTVTSAQKNPTAFYLCASSREGKQYFGPGTRLTVT.

The CDR3 sequence: CASSHGGQGGMNTEAFF. The CDR3 DNA is TGTGCCAGCAGTCACGGCGGACAGGGCGGCATGAACACTGAAGCTTTCTTT. The V gene is TRBV9, the J gene TRBJ1-1; 8 positions agree with TRBD1. The CDR3 contains 17 residues. CDR1 is SGDLS, CDR2 YYNGEE, per germline. V was pared by 5 bases and J by 0 bases, with 12 bases of the junction left unmatched.

The rearrangement links TRBV5-1 to TRBJ1-4; tentatively, D is TRBD1 (6 bases). Germline values: CDR1 SGHRS, CDR2 YFSETQ. The CDR3 consists of 14 residues. The germline V and J ends were trimmed by 0 bases and 4 bases, with 7 bases remaining between them. The CDR3 spells CASSLGQVNEKLFF. The CDR3 nucleotides read TGCGCCAGCAGCTTGGGACAGGTTAATGAAAAACTGTTTTTT. The whole variable domain, remainder taken from reference TRBV5-1 and TRBJ1-4, is KAGVTQTPRYLIKTRGQQVTLSCSPISGHRSVSWYQQTPGQGLQFLFEYFSETQRNKGNFPGRFSGRQFSNSRSEMNVSTLELGDSALYLCASSLGQVNEKLFFGSGTQLSVL.

The chain links TRBV5-4 to TRBJ2-7, with 9 positions matching TRBD2. The CDR3 is 16 amino acids. The trim removed 3 bases at V and 3 bases at J, leaving 10 bases unmatched. CDR1 and CDR2 from the germline V gene are SGHNT and YYREEE (reference sequence). The CDR3 nucleotides are TGTGCCAGCAGCTCGGAGGGCGGGAGGGCCCGCTACGAGCAGTACTTC. Its translation: CASSSEGGRARYEQYF.

In DNA form, the CDR3 reads TGTGCCAGCAGACCACAGGGAGCGGCTACCTATGGCTACACCTTC. This codes for CASRPQGAATYGYTF. V and J are TRBV5-4 and TRBJ1-2, with D possibly TRBD1 on 6 matching bases. The V gene lost 5 bases and the J gene lost 4 bases, with 18 bases spanning the gap. This CDR3 region has 15 residues. Germline V lookup: CDR1 SGHNT, CDR2 YYREEE (reference sequence).

The chain has TRBV27 and TRBJ2-7, with 14 bases aligning to TRBD2. CDR3 size: 21 residues. Looked up from germline, CDR1 is MNHEY and CDR2 is SMNVEV (reference sequence). Trimming removed 9 bases from V and 2 bases from J; junction bases left unmatched: 24. DNA for the CDR3: TGTGCCAGTAGCTATTTGCGGTCTGGGACTAGCGGGAGAGTAGGAACCTACGAGCAGTACTTC. Residues: CASSYLRSGTSGRVGTYEQYF.

The chain carries TRBV28 and TRBJ2-3, with 9 positions matching TRBD2. Germline V CDR1 and CDR2: MDHEN, SYDVKM. The V segment lost 6 bases and the J segment 0 bases; nucleotides outside the gene matches: 4. CDR3 length: 15 residues. The DNA for the CDR3 is TGTGCCAGCAGGTTAGCGGGGGCGAGCACAGATACGCAGTATTTT. Translated: CASRLAGASTDTQYF.

This clone has a handful of counts. The V gene is TRBV11-2, the J gene TRBJ2-7; the D gene is possibly TRBD2 (5 bases). Trimming removed 3 bases at V and 3 bases at J, with 9 bases between. This CDR3 is 13 amino acids long. Germline V gene sequence: CDR1 SGHAT, CDR2 FQNNGV. DNA of the CDR3: TGTGCCAGCAGCTTTGTTCGGGACTACGAGCAGTACTTC. Translating gives CASSFVRDYEQYF. Supplemented by reference TRBV11-2 and TRBJ2-7, the full variable domain reads EAGVAQSPRYKIIEKRQSVAFWCNPISGHATLYWYQQILGQGPKLLIQFQNNGVVDDSQLPKDRFSAERLKGVDSTLKIQPAKLEDSAVYLCASSFVRDYEQYFGPGTRLTVT.

The chain recombines TRBV5-8 with TRBJ1-5; D is undetermined. CDR1 is SGHTS and CDR2 is YDEGEE in the germline V gene. This CDR3 has 15 amino acids. Trimming pared 6 bases from V and 1 base from J, leaving 14 bases between. Here the CDR3 DNA reads TGTGCCAGCACCCCGAGACTAAAGAGCAATCAGCCCCAGCATTTT. Its protein product is CASTPRLKSNQPQHF.

J is TRBJ2-7 and V is TRBV27, with D uncertain. The V end was cut by 4 bases, the J end by 0 bases, with 4 bases between. Germline V lookup: CDR1 MNHEY, CDR2 SMNVEV (reference sequence). The CDR3 runs to 12 residues. The CDR3: CASSSLSYEQYF. The CDR3 nucleotides are TGTGCCAGCAGTTCCCTCTCCTACGAGCAGTACTTC.

The V call is TRBV27, the J call TRBJ2-7, with D possibly matching TRBD1 (6 bases). The CDR3 extends over 14 amino acids. CDR1 and CDR2 from the germline V gene are MNHEY and SMNVEV (reference sequence). Trimming took off 6 bases at V and 0 bases at J, with 12 bases between the two ends. The CDR3 sequence: CASSPLGGSYEQYF. The DNA of the CDR3 is TGTGCCAGCAGCCCGCTAGGGGGCTCCTACGAGCAGTACTTC.